The TCR beta chain under discussion was sequenced for a study of T cells after yellow fever vaccination. Study-level information: Fractions of limited cellularity were prepared by means of SMART-Seq v4 Ultra Low Input.

The CDR3 covers 12 residues. Trimming removed 5 bases at V and 5 bases at J, with 8 bases between. Germline CDR1 reads LNHDA; CDR2 reads SQIVND (reference sequence). This clonotype was detected a few times. What it binds is not known. One entry per CDR3 protein results from TCRdb running MiXCR on the 5' RACE reads. This sample has around 550,000 distinct CDR3 sequences, with 15% to 20% found just once. General observations from the study: Re-detected after boosting: most primary clones, about 96% of CD4 and 80% to 90% of CD8.

Here the sequenced sample was PBMCs, taken 15 days after the yellow fever booster vaccination. The chain joins TRBV19 to TRBJ2-3, with D unclear. The source of this sequence is a man aged 30-40 years who received the YFV17D yellow fever vaccine. CDR3 nucleotides: TGTGCCAGTAGTCCAAAGGGAGATACGCAGTATTTT. This sequence encodes CASSPKGDTQYF.